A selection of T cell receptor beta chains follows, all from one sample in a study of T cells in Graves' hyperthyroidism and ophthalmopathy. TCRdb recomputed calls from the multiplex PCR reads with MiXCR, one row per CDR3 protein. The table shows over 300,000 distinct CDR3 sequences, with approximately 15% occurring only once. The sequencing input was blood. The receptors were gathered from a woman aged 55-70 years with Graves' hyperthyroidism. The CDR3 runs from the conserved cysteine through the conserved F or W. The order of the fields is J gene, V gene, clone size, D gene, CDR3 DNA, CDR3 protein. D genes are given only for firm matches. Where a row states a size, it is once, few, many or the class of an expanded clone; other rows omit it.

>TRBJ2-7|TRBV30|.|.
TGTGCCTGGAGTGTACAACGGGGCTCCGAGCAGTACTTC
CAWSVQRGSEQYF
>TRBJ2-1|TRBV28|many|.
TGTGCCAGCAGGACACAGTGGACCGGTGAGCAGTTCTTC
CASRTQWTGEQFF
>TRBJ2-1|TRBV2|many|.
TGTGCCAGCAGTCTAAAGCGGAGCTCCTACAATGAGCAGTTCTTC
CASSLKRSSYNEQFF
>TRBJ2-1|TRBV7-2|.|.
TGTGCCAGCAGAGCGACCAGCGTACTCCACAATGGGCAGTTCTTC
CASRATSVLHNGQFF
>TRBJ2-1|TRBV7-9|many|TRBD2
TGTGCCAGCAGCGTAGGACTAGCGGGATATGATGAGCAGTTCTTC
CASSVGLAGYDEQFF
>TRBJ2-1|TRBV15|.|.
TGTGCCACCAGACTAGCCGCGACCTATGAGCAGTTCTTC
CATRLAATYEQFF
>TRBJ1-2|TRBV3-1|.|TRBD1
TGTGCCAGCAGCCAAGAGGTACAGGGGGCTGGGGGCTACACCTTC
CASSQEVQGAGGYTF
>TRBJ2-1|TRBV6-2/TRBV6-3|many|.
TGTGCCAGCAGTTACCTTGGGCTAGCGAGGAATGAGCAGTTCTTC
CASSYLGLARNEQFF
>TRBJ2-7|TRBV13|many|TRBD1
TGTGCCAGCAGCCGCTGGACAGGGGGAACCTACGAGCAGTACTTC
CASSRWTGGTYEQYF
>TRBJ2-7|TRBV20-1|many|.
TGCAGTGCTAGAAGGGAGACCTACGAGCAGTACTTC
CSARRETYEQYF
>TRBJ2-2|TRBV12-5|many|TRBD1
TGTGCTAGTGGTTTGGTACAGTACAGGGGTTTCCCTCTAACGAACACCGGGGAGCTGTTTTTT
CASGLVQYRGFPLTNTGELFF
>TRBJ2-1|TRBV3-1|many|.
TGTGCCAGCAGCCTATCTGGAGGGGGCGATGAGCAGTTCTTC
CASSLSGGGDEQFF
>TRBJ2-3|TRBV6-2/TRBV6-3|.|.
TGTGCCAGCAGCCTGTCCGGGAGTACCACAGATACGCAGTATTTT
CASSLSGSTTDTQYF
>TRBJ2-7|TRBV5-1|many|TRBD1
TGCGCCAGCAGGAGGACAGGGTCAAGCAACTCCCACGAGCAGTACTTC
CASRRTGSSNSHEQYF
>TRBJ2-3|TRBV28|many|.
TGTGCCAGCAGTTTACCGAGTAGCCCAGATACGCAGTATTTT
CASSLPSSPDTQYF
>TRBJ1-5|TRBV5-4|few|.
TGTGCCAGCAGAACGCCAAGAATGAATCAGCCCCAGCATTTT
CASRTPRMNQPQHF
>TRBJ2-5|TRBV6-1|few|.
TGTGCCAGCACCGGCCCTGGGCGGGAGACCCAGTACTTC
CASTGPGRETQYF
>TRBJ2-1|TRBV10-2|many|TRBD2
TGCGCCAGCAGTGAGCTAGCGGCATACAATGAGCAGTTCTTC
CASSELAAYNEQFF
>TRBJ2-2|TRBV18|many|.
TGTGCCAGCTCACCAACGGCCGCGAACACCGGGGAGCTGTTTTTT
CASSPTAANTGELFF
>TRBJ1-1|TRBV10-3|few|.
TGTGCCATCAGCGGGACCCGGATGGACACTGAAGCTTTCTTT
CAISGTRMDTEAFF
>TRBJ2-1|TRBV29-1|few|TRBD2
TGCAGCGTTGTGGATAGCGGGAGGGCCCATGAGCAGTTCTTC
CSVVDSGRAHEQFF
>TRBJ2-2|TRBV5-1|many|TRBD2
TGCGCCAGCACACCGGGACTAGCGGGATACGGGGAGCTGTTTTTT
CASTPGLAGYGELFF
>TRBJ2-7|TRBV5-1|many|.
TGCGCCAGCAGCCAGGATGGGGCCGAGCAGTACTTC
CASSQDGAEQYF
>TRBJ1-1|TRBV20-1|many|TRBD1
TGCAGTGCTAGAGAGTACCGACAGGGGAGGATGACGACTGAAGCTTTCTTT
CSAREYRQGRMTTEAFF
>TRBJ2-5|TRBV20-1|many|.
TGCAGTGCTAGAAAGCCGGACTACCAAGAGACCCAGTACTTC
CSARKPDYQETQYF
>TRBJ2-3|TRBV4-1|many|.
TGCGCCAGCAGCCAAGTTAAGATTCCGGGGAAGCGAGATACGCAGTATTTT
CASSQVKIPGKRDTQYF
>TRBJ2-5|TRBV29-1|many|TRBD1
TGCAGCGTGGGGACAGGGGGTAGGGCAGAGACCCAGTACTTC
CSVGTGGRAETQYF
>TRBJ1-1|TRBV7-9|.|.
TGTGCCAGCAGCTTAGCGGGGGGGGGGGGCACTGAAGCTTTCTTT
CASSLAGGGGTEAFF
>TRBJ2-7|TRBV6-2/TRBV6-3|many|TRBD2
TGTGCCAGCAGATCCGCCGGGACTAGCGGTTCCTACGAGCAGTACTTC
CASRSAGTSGSYEQYF
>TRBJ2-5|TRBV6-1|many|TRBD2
TGTGCCAGCAGTGAAACTAGCGGGAGGGCTTGGGAGACCCAGTACTTC
CASSETSGRAWETQYF
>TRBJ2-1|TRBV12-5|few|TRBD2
TGTGCTAGTGGTTTGGGACCGGGACTAGCGGGGGTGTACAATGAGCAGTTCTTC
CASGLGPGLAGVYNEQFF
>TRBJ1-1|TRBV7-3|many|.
TGTGCCAGCAGCTTACGGGGGGAGAACACTGAAGCTTTCTTT
CASSLRGENTEAFF
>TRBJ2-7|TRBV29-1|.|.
TGCAGCGTTATCGAACAGGCCTACGAGCAGTACTTC
CSVIEQAYEQYF
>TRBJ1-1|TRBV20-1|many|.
TGCAGTGCTAGAGAGGGGACCACTGAAGCTTTCTTT
CSAREGTTEAFF
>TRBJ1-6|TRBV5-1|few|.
TGCGCCAGCAGCTCCCGGGGACAAACACCCCTCCACTTT
CASSSRGQTPLHF
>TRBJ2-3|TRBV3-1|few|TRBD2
TGTGCCAGCAGCCGAACTAGCGGGGTGCAGTATTTT
CASSRTSGVQYF